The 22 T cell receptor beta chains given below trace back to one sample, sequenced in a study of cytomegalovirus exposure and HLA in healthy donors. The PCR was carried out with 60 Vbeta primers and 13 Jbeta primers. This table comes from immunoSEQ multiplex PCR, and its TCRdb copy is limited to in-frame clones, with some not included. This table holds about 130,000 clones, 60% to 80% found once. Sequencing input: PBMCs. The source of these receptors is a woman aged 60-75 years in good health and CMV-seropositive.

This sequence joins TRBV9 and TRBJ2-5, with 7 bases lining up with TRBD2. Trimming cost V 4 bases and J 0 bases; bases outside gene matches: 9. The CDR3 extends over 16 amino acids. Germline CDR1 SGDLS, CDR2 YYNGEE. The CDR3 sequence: CASSISSGVYQETQYF. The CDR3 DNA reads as TGTGCCAGCAGCATATCTAGCGGCGTTTACCAAGAGACCCAGTACTTC.

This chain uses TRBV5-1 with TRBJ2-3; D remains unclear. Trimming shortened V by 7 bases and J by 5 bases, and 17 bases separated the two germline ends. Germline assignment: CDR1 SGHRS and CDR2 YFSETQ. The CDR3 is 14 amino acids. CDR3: CASRLDRVVDTQYF. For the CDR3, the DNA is TGCGCCAGCCGTCTCGACCGGGTTGTAGATACGCAGTATTTT.

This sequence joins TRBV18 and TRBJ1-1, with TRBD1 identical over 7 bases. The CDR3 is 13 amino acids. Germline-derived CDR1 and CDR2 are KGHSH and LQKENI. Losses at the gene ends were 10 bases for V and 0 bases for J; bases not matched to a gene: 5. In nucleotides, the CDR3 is TGTGCCACAAAGACAGGGATGAACACTGAAGCTTTCTTT. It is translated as CATKTGMNTEAFF.

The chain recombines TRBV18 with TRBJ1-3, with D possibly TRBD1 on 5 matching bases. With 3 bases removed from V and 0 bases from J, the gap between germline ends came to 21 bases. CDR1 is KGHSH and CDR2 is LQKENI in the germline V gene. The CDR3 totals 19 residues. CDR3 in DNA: TGTGCCAGCTCACCGACTCGAGAAGGGGTTTATTACTCTGGAAACACCATATATTTT. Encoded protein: CASSPTREGVYYSGNTIYF.

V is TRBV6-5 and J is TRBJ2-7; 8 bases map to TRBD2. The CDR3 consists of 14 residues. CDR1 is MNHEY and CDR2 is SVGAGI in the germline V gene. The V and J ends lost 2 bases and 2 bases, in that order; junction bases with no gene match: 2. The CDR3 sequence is CASSYPGGAYEQYF. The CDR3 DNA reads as TGTGCCAGCAGTTACCCGGGAGGGGCCTACGAGCAGTACTTC.

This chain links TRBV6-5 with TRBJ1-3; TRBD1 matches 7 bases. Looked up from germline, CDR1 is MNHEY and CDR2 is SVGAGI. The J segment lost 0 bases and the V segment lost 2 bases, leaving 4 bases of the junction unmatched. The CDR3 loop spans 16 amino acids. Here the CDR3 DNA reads TGTGCCAGCAGTTACCGACAGGGATCCTCTGGAAACACCATATATTTT. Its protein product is CASSYRQGSSGNTIYF.

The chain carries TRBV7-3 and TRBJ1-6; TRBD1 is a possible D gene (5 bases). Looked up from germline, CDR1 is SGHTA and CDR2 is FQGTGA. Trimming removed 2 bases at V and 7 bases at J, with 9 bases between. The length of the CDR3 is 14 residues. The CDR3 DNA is TGTGCCAGCAGCTTACAGGGAGGGAATTCACCCCTCCACTTT. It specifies CASSLQGGNSPLHF.

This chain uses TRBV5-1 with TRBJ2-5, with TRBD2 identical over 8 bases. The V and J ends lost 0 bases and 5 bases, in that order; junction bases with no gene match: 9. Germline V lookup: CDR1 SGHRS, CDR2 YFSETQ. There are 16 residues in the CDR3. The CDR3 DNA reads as TGCGCCAGCAGCTTGGCCAAGCGGGGGTTCGGGGAGACCCAGTACTTC. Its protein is CASSLAKRGFGETQYF.

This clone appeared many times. CDR3 protein: CASSEAVGNTEAFF. CDR3 nucleotide sequence: TGCGCCAGCAGTGAGGCGGTAGGGAACACTGAAGCTTTCTTT. The J gene is TRBJ1-1, the V gene TRBV10-2; D gene uncertain. V lost 2 bases and J 1 base, leaving 8 bases between the germline ends. The germline gives CDR1 WSHSY, CDR2 SAAADI. This CDR3 contains 14 residues.

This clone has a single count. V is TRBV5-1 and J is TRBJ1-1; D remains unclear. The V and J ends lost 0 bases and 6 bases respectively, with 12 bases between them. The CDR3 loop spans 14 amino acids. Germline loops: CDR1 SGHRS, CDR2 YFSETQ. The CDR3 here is CASSLEPSSPEAFF. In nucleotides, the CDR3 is TGCGCCAGCAGCTTGGAGCCAAGTTCCCCTGAAGCTTTCTTT.

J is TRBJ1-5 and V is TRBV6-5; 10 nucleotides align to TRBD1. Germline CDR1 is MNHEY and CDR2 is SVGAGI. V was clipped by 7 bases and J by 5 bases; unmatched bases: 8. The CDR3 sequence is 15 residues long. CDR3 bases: TGTGCCAGCAATGGACAGGGGGGGGAGTATCAGCCCCAGCATTTT. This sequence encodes CASNGQGGEYQPQHF.

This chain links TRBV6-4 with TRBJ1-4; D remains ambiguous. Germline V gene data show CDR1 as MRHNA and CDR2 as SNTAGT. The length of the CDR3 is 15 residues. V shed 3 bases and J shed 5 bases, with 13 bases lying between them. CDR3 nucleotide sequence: TGTGCCAGCAGTGAATCCCCTCACGCGAATGAAAAACTGTTTTTT. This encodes CASSESPHANEKLFF.

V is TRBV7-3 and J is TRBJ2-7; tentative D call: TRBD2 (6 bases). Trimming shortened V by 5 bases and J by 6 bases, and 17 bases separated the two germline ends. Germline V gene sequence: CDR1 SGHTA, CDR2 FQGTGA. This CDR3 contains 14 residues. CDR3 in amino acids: CASSPAGRLAEQYF. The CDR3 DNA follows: TGTGCCAGCAGCCCCGCGGGACGGCTGGCCGAGCAGTACTTC. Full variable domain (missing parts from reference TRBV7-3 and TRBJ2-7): GAGVSQTPSNKVTEKGKYVELRCDPISGHTALYWYRQSLGQGPEFLIYFQGTGAADDSGLPNDRFFAVRPEGSVSTLKIQRTERGDSAVYLCASSPAGRLAEQYFGPGTRLTVT.

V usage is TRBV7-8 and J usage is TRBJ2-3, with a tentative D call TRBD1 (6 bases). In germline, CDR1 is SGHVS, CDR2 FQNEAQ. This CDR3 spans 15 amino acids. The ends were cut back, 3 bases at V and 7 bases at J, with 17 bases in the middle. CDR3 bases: TGTGCCAGCAGCTTCAGGGACACTGGTACGAATACGCAGTATTTT. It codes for CASSFRDTGTNTQYF.

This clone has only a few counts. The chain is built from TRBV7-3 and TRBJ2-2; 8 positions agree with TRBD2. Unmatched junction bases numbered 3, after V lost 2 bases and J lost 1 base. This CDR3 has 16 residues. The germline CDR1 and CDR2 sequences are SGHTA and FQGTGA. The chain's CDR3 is CASSLQGTRNTGELFF. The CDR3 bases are TGTGCCAGCAGCTTACAGGGGACTAGGAACACCGGGGAGCTGTTTTTT.

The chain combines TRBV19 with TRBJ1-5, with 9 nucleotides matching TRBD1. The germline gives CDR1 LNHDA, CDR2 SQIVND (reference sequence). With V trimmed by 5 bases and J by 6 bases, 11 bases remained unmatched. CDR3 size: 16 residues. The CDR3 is CASSLLNRGLRQPQHF. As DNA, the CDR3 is TGTGCCAGTAGTCTCCTCAACAGGGGGCTTCGTCAGCCCCAGCATTTT.

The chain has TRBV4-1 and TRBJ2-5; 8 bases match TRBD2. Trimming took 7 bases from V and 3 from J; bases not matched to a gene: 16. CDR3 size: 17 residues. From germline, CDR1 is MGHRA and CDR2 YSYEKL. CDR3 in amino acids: CASTFRPASGLKETQYF. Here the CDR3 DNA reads TGCGCCAGCACCTTTCGTCCGGCTAGCGGGTTGAAAGAGACCCAGTACTTC.

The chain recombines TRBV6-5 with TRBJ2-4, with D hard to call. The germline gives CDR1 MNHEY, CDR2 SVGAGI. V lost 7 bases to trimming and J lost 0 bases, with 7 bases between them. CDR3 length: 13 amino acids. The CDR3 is CASTPVAKNIQYF. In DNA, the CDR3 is TGTGCCAGCACGCCAGTAGCCAAAAACATTCAGTACTTC.

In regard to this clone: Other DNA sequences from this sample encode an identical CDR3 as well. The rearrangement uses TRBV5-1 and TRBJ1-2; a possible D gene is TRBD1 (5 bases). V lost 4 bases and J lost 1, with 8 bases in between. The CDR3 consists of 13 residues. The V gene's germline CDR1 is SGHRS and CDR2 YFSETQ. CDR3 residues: CASSPDSNYGYTF. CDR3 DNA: TGCGCCAGCAGCCCTGACAGTAACTATGGCTACACCTTC.

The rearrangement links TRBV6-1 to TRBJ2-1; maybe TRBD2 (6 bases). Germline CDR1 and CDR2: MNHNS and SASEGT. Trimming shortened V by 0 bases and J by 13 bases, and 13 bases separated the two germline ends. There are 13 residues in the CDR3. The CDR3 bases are TGTGCCAGCAGTGAAGCAGGCGGACTACATCAGTTCTTC. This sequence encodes CASSEAGGLHQFF.

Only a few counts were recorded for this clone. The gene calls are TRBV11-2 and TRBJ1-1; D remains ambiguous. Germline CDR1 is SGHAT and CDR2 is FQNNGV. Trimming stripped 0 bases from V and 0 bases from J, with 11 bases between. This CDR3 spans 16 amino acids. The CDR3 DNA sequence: TGTGCCAGCAGCTTAGAACTTAGCCTTTTGAACACTGAAGCTTTCTTT. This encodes CASSLELSLLNTEAFF.

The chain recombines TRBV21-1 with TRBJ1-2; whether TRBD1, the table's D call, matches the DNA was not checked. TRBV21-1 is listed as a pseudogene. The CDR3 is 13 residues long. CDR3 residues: CASTKDRGYGYTF. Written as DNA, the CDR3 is TGTGCCAGCACCAAGGACAGGGGCTATGGCTACACCTTC.